This T cell receptor beta chain was sequenced in a study of beta chain features in type 1 diabetes. Findings and limits, study-wide: A moderate, significant TCRB CDR3 shortening appeared in type 1 diabetes across four CD4+ subsets.

There was one heparinised blood draw per donor, averaging roughly 100 mL. Reverse transcribing all isolated RNA meant expressed TCRB transcripts were sequenced. Profiling relied on immunoSEQ multiplex PCR, and the TCRdb table lists in-frame clones only, not all of them. The sample has roughly 340,000 clones; 10% to 15% are singletons. CDR1 is SEHNR and CDR2 is FQNEAQ in the germline V gene (reference sequence). The CDR3 runs 14 residues. Between the trimmed V and J ends, which lost 1 base and 6 bases, there was a span of 13 bases. This clone was picked up a small number of times. The antigen remains undetermined.

The sample comprised naive CD4+ T cells from blood. This rearrangement joins TRBV7-9 to TRBJ2-7, with D possibly TRBD2 on 6 matching bases. The clonotype was recovered from a woman aged 18-35 years with type 1 diabetes. CDR3: CASSLGSGVGEQYF. As DNA, the CDR3 is TGTGCCAGCAGCTTAGGCTCGGGGGTAGGCGAGCAGTACTTC.